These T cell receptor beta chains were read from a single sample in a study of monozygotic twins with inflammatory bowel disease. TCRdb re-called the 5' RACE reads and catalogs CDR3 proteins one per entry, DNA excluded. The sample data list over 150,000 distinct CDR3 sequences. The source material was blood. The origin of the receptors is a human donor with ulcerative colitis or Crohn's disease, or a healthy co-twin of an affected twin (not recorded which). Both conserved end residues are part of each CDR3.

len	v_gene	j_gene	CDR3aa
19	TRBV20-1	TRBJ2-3	CSATASETSGGAYTDTQYF
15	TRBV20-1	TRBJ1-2	CSARDAQQSNYGYTF
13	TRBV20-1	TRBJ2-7	CSVAGLAVYEQYF
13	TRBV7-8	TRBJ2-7	CASSLGPSYEQYF
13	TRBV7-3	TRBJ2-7	CASSLGRNYEQYF
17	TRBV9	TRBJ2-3	CASSVGGDWRGTDTQYF
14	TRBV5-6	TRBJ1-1	CASSLTDQNTEAFF
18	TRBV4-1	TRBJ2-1	CASSRTRAMTSGYNEQFF
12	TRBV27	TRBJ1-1	CASGWANTEAFF
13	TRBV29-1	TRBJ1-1	CSVGGPEYREAFF
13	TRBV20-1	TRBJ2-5	CSALRQGEETQYF
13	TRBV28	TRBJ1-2	CASSPQGLDGYTF
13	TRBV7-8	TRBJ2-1	CASSTGQYNEQFF
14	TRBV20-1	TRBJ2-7	CSARERDISYEQYF
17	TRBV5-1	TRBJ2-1	CASSPLEVAGGYNEQFF
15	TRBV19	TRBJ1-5	CASSIGTGINQPQHF
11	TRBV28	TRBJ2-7	CASSGRAEQYF
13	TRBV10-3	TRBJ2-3	CAFGSIGTDTQYF
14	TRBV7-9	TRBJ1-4	CASSFEAANEKLFF
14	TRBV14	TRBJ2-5	CASSQDTVQETQYF
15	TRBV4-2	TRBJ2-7	CASSQDVSYSYEQYF
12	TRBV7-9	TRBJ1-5	CASSPTDQPQHF
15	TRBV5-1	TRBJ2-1	CASSLAGGSSDEQFF
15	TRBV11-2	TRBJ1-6	CASSRHRGNNSPLHF
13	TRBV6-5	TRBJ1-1	CASSLGQTTEAFF
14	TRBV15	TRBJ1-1	CATSKDRADTEAFF
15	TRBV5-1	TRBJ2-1	CASSARATSYNEQFF
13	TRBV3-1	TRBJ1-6	CASSPRPNSPLHF
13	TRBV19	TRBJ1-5	CASSILPNQPQHF
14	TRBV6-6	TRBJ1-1	CASSQRGRNTEAFF
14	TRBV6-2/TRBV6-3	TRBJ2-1	CASSYRPNYNEQFF
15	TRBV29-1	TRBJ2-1	CSVAAGTSGTGEQFF
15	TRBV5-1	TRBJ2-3	CASSLIPGGTDTQYF
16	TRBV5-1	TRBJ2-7	CASSLSRGRVTHEQYF
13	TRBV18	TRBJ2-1	CASSPPTYNEQFF
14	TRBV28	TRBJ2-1	CASAGTPLSTEQFF
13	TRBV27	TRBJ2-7	CASSRQGAYEQYF
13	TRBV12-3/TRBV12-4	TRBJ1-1	CASSLYLNTEAFF
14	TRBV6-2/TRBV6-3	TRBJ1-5	CASSTTGSNQPQHF
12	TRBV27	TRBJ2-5	CASSTYGETQYF
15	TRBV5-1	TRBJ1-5	CASSLTGNNNQPQHF
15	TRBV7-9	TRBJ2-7	CASSVTWGAGNEQYF
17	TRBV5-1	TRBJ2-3	CASSIGTSGGPGDTQYF
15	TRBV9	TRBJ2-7	CASSIGYETVYEQYF
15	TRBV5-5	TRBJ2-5	CASSLDRTRTETQYF
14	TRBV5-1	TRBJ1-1	CASSWDGLNTEAFF
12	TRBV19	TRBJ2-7	CASSILGGEQYF